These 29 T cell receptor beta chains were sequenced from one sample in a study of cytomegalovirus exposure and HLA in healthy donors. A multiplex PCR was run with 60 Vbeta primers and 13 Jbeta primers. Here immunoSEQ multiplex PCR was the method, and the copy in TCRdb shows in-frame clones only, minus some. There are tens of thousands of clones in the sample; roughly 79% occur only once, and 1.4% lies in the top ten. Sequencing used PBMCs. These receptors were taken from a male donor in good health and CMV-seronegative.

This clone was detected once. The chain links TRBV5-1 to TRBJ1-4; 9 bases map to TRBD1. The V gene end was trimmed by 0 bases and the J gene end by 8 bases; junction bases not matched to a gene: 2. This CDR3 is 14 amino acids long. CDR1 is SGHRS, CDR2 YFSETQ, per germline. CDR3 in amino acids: CASSLGTGVEKLFF. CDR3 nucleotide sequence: TGCGCCAGCAGCTTGGGGACAGGGGTGGAAAAACTGTTTTTT.

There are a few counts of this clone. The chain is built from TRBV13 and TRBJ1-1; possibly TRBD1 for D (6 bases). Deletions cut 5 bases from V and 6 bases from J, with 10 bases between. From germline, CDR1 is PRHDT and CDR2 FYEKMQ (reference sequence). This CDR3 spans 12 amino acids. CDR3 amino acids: CASSPTGPEAFF. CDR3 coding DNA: TGTGCCAGCAGCCCGACAGGCCCTGAAGCTTTCTTT.

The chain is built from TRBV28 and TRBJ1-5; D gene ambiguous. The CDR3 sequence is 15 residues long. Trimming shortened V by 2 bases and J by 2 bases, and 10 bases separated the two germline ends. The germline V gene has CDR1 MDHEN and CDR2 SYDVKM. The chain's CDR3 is CASSLEGSGNQPQHF. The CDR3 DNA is TGTGCCAGCAGTTTAGAGGGTAGTGGCAATCAGCCCCAGCATTTT.

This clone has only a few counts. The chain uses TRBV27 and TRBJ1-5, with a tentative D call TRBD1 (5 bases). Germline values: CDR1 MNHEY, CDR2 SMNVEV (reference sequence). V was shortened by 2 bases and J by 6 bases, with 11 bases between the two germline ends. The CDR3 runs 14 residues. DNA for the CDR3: TGTGCCAGCAGTTTACTGGGGGGGGGTCAGCCCCAGCATTTT. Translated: CASSLLGGGQPQHF.

As DNA, the CDR3 is TGTGCCAGTAGTCTTGGAGGGGCCGGGGAGCTGTTTTTT. This encodes CASSLGGAGELFF. V usage is TRBV19 and J usage is TRBJ2-2; tentative D call: TRBD2 (6 bases). CDR3 length: 13 amino acids. V lost 5 bases and J 6 bases, leaving 10 bases between the germline ends. Germline assignment: CDR1 LNHDA and CDR2 SQIVND (reference sequence).

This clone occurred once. The CDR3: CASSFTTRETQYF. In DNA, the CDR3 is TGTGCCAGCAGTTTTACTACGCGAGAGACCCAGTACTTC. The chain combines TRBV27 with TRBJ2-5; D gene ambiguous. The V gene's germline CDR1 is MNHEY and CDR2 SMNVEV (reference sequence). CDR3 size: 13 residues. Trimming pared 3 bases from V and 4 bases from J, leaving 9 bases between.

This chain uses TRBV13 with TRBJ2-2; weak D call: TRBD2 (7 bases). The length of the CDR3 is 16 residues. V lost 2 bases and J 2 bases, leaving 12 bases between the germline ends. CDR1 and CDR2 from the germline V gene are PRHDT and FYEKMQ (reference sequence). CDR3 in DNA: TGTGCCAGCAGCTTAAGCGGGACAATAAACACCGGGGAGCTGTTTTTT. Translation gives CASSLSGTINTGELFF.

Written as DNA, the CDR3 is TGTGCCAGCAGCTCGCAGGGCTGGGGATATGGCTACACCTTC. Its protein product is CASSSQGWGYGYTF. The V call is TRBV28, the J call TRBJ1-2, with D perhaps matching TRBD1 (5 bases). From germline, CDR1 is MDHEN and CDR2 SYDVKM. The V end was cut by 6 bases, the J end by 5 bases, with 16 bases between. The CDR3 is made up of 14 amino acids.

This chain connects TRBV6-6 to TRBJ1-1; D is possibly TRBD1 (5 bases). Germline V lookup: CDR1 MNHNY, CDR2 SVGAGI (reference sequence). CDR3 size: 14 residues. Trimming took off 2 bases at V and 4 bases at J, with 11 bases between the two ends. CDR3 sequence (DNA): TGTGCCAGCAGTTACACCGTCGGGGGCACTGAAGCTTTCTTT. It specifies CASSYTVGGTEAFF.

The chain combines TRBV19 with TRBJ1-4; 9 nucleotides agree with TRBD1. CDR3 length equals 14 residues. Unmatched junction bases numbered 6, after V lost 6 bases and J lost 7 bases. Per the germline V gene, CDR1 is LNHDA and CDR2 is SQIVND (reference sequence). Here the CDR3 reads CASSPGQGSEKLFF. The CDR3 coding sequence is TGTGCCAGTAGCCCCGGACAGGGGAGTGAAAAACTGTTTTTT.

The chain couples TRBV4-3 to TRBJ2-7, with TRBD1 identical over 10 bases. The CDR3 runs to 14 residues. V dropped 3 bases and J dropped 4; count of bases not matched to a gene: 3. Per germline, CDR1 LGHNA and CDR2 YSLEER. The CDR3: CASSQDRGFYEQYF. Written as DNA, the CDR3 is TGCGCCAGCAGCCAGGACAGGGGGTTTTACGAGCAGTACTTC.

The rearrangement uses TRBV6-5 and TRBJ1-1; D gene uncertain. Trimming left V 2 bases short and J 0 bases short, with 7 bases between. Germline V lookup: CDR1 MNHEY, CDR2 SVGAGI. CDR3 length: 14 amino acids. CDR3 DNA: TGTGCCAGCAGTTACAAGTCGGTGAACACTGAAGCTTTCTTT. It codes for CASSYKSVNTEAFF.

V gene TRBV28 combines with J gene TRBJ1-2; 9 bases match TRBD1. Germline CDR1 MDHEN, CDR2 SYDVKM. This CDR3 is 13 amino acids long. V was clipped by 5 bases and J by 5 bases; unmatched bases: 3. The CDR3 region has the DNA TGTGCCAGCAGTGGACAGGGGCGGTATGGCTACACCTTC. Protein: CASSGQGRYGYTF.

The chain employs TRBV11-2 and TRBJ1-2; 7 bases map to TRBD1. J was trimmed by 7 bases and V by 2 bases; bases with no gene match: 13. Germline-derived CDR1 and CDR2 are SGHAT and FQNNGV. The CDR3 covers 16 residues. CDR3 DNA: TGTGCCAGCAGCTTATTAGGAACAGGGGCTCGCAGTGGCTACACCTTC. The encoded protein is CASSLLGTGARSGYTF.

CDR3 DNA: TGTGCCAGCAGTTTACGGGTAGATGAGCAGTTCTTC. Translated, it gives CASSLRVDEQFF. The chain couples TRBV28 to TRBJ2-1; D unclear. Trimming pared 2 bases from V and 8 bases from J, leaving 7 bases between. The germline V gene has CDR1 MDHEN and CDR2 SYDVKM. CDR3 length: 12 residues.

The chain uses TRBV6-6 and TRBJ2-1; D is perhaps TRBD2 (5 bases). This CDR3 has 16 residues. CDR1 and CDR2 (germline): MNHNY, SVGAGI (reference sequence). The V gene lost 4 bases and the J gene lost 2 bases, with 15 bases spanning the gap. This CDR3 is CASSSARASTYNEQFF. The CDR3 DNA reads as TGTGCCAGCAGTTCTGCGAGGGCCTCGACCTACAATGAGCAGTTCTTC.

CDR3 residues: CASQRNQGAGGYF. The DNA for the CDR3 is TGTGCCAGCCAACGGAATCAGGGGGCAGGCGGGTACTTC. This chain links TRBV28 with TRBJ2-7; 8 nucleotides align to TRBD1. The CDR3 has 13 residues. V lost 8 bases, J lost 12 bases, and 15 bases stayed unmatched. Germline V gene data show CDR1 as MDHEN and CDR2 as SYDVKM. Combining the CDR3 with reference TRBV28 and TRBJ2-7 gives the whole variable domain DVKVTQSSRYLVKRTGEKVFLECVQDMDHENMFWYRQDPGLGLRLIYFSYDVKMKEKGDIPEGYSVSREKKERFSLILESASTNQTSMYLCASQRNQGAGGYFGPGTRLTVT.

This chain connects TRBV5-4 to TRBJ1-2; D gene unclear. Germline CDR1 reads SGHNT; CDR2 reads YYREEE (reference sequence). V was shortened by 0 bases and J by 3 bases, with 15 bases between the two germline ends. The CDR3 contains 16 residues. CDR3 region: CASSLVGSIRDYGYTF. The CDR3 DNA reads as TGTGCCAGCAGCTTGGTTGGGTCGATCCGGGACTATGGCTACACCTTC.

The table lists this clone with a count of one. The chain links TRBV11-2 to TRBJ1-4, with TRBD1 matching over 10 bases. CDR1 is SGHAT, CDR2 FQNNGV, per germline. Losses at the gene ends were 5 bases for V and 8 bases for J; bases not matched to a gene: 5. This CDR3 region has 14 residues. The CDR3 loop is CASSRQGAREKLFF. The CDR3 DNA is TGTGCCAGCAGCCGACAGGGGGCTAGGGAAAAACTGTTTTTT.

The DNA for the CDR3 is TGTGCCAGCAGCATCGACAGCTCAACTAATGAAAAACTGTTTTTT. Amino acid sequence: CASSIDSSTNEKLFF. The chain recombines TRBV5-6 with TRBJ1-4; D is possibly TRBD1 (5 bases). Germline assignment: CDR1 SGHDT and CDR2 YYEEEE. This CDR3 comprises 15 residues. V lost 4 bases and J 0 bases, leaving 10 bases between the germline ends.

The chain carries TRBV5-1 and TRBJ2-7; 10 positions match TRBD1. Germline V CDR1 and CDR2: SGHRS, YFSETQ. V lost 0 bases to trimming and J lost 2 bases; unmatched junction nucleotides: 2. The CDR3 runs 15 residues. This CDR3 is CASSLAGTGAYEQYF. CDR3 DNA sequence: TGCGCCAGCAGCTTGGCGGGGACAGGGGCCTACGAGCAGTACTTC.

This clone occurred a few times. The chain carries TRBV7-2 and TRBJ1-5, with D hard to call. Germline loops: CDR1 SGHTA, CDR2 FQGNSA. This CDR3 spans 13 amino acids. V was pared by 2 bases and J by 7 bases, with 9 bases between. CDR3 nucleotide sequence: TGTGCCAGCAGCTTACATGTGGGCCAGCCCCAGCATTTT. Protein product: CASSLHVGQPQHF.

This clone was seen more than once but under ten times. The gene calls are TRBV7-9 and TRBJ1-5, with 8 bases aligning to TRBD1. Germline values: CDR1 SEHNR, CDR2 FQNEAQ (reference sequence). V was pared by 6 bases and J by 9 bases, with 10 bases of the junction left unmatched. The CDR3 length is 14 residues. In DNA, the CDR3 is TGTGCCAGCAGTTCGGACAGGGACAAGAGGCCCCAGCATTTT. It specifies CASSSDRDKRPQHF.

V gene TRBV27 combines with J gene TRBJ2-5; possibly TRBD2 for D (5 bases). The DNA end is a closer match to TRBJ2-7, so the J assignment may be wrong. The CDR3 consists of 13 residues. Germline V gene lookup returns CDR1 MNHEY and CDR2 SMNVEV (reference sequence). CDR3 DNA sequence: TGTGCCAGCAGTTTGAGGGTTACCTACGAGCAGTACTTC. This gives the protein CASSLRVTYEQYF.

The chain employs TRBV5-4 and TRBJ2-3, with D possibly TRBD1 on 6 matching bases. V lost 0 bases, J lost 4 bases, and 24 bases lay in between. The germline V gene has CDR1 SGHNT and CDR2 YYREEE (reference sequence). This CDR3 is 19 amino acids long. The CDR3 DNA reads TGTGCCAGCAGCTTGGAATCTTTTGGGTTACAGGGTGGGCCAGATACGCAGTATTTT. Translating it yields CASSLESFGLQGGPDTQYF.

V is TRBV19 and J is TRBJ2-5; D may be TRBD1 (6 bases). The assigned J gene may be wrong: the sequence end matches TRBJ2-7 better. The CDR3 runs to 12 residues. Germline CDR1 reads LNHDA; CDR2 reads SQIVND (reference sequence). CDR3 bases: TGTGCCAGTAGTGACAGGTCCTACGAGCAGTACTTC. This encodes CASSDRSYEQYF.

Here the CDR3 reads CASSSDPDDRELPGELFF. CDR3 nucleotides: TGTGCCAGCAGCTCCGACCCCGATGACAGGGAGCTTCCCGGGGAGCTGTTTTTT. This chain links TRBV5-6 with TRBJ2-2, with 7 nucleotides matching TRBD1. V dropped 3 bases and J dropped 6; count of bases not matched to a gene: 17. Germline assignment: CDR1 SGHDT and CDR2 YYEEEE. The CDR3 spans 18 residues.

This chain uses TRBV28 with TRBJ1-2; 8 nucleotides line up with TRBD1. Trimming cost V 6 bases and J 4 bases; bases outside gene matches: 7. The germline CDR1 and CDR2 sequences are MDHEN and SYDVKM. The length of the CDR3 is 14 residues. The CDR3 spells CASSRTGKGYGYTF. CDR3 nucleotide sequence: TGTGCCAGCAGCCGGACAGGGAAAGGCTATGGCTACACCTTC.

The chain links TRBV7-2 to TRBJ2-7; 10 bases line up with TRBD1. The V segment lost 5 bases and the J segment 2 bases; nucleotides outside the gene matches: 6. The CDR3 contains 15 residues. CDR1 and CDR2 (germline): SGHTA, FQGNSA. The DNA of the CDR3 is TGTGCCAGCAGCCGAGGGGACAGGGGCACCTACGAGCAGTACTTC. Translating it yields CASSRGDRGTYEQYF.